This T cell receptor beta chain was sequenced in a study of T cells in Graves' hyperthyroidism and ophthalmopathy. Across the study: Peripheral blood was collected at initial diagnosis, before any treatment.

General observations from the study: The authors' 13 V-J model separated ophthalmopathy from stable hyperthyroidism.

V shed 11 bases and J 0 bases; nucleotides not matched to a gene: 11. The CDR3 spans 16 residues. CDR1 is KGHDR and CDR2 is SFDVKD in the germline V gene. Researchers amplified the TCR beta CDR3 regions from RNA transcripts. First-round RT-PCR targeting the TCR CDR3 was performed with the HTBI primer set. TCRdb used MiXCR to reprocess the multiplex PCR reads, holding one entry per CDR3 protein. This sample yields 500,000 to 750,000 distinct CDR3 sequences, of which 14% are seen a single time; roughly 7% belongs to the top ten. Exclusion followed for patients with uncontrolled infection, other autoimmune disease, pregnancy or lactation. Diagnosing involved the use of clinical symptoms, serum thyroxine and TRAb, thyroid ultrasound and orbital computed tomography. Concerning this clonotype: The antigen remains unidentified.

This clonotype originated in a woman under 30 with Graves' ophthalmopathy. V usage is TRBV24-1 and J usage is TRBJ1-3, with 8 bases fitting TRBD1. Specimen: blood. The CDR3 DNA reads TGTGCCAGTAGTGCCGGAGGGACAGGCTCTGGAAACACCATATATTTT. Translation gives CASSAGGTGSGNTIYF.